One and the same sample provided the 32 T cell receptor beta chains below, sequenced in a study of cytomegalovirus exposure and HLA in healthy donors. The PCR ran on 60 Vbeta and 13 Jbeta primers. The method was immunoSEQ multiplex PCR; TCRdb's version includes in-frame clones alone and lacks a portion of them. The sample comprises under 100,000 clones, just under 70% of which are singletons, and about 14% rests with the top ten. Sequenced sample: PBMCs. These receptors were obtained from a woman aged 45-59 years in good health and CMV-seropositive.

The rearrangement links TRBV6-5 to TRBJ2-3; D remains unclear. Germline assignment: CDR1 MNHEY and CDR2 SVGAGI. V dropped 0 bases and J dropped 2 bases, with 9 bases sitting between them. This CDR3 spans 15 amino acids. DNA of the CDR3: TGTGCCAGCAGTTACTCGAGTAGCCCCACAGATACGCAGTATTTT. This sequence encodes CASSYSSSPTDTQYF.

This clone was counted a few times. The chain combines TRBV6-6 with TRBJ2-3; TRBD2 aligns across 12 bases. The CDR3 consists of 16 residues. Unmatched junction bases numbered 7, after V lost 2 bases and J lost 7 bases. In germline, CDR1 is MNHNY, CDR2 SVGAGI (reference sequence). CDR3 DNA: TGTGCCAGCAGTTACCCGGGACTAGCGGGTGACAATACGCAGTATTTT. Protein product: CASSYPGLAGDNTQYF.

The V call is TRBV11-2, the J call TRBJ2-1, with D possibly being TRBD2 (5 bases). The CDR3 is 13 amino acids. Deletions cut 4 bases from V and 3 bases from J, with 7 bases between. Germline CDR1 and CDR2: SGHAT and FQNNGV. This chain's CDR3 is CASSWTDYNEQFF. Written as DNA, the CDR3 is TGTGCCAGCAGCTGGACTGACTACAATGAGCAGTTCTTC.

CDR3 residues: CASSETGTSNQPQHF. CDR3 in DNA: TGTGCCAGCAGCGAGACAGGAACTAGCAATCAGCCCCAGCATTTT. The gene calls are TRBV9 and TRBJ1-5; a possible D gene is TRBD1 (6 bases). From germline, CDR1 is SGDLS and CDR2 YYNGEE. This CDR3 contains 15 residues. The ends were cut back, 3 bases at V and 0 bases at J, with 10 bases in the middle.

The J gene is TRBJ2-3, the V gene TRBV4-2; TRBD2 matches at 14 bases. V trimming: 3 bases; J trimming: 3 bases; junction bases outside the gene matches: 8. The germline gives CDR1 LGHNA, CDR2 YNFKEQ. This CDR3 comprises 18 residues. In DNA form, the CDR3 reads TGTGCCAGCAGCCAGGAGCCCGGACTAGCGGGAGGAACAGATACGCAGTATTTT. Translation: CASSQEPGLAGGTDTQYF.

This rearrangement joins TRBV19 to TRBJ2-2; D perhaps matches TRBD2 (5 bases). The CDR3 is made up of 15 amino acids. Between the trimmed V and J ends, which lost 7 bases and 5 bases, there was a span of 17 bases. The germline CDR1 and CDR2 sequences are LNHDA and SQIVND (reference sequence). CDR3 amino acids: CASNEGAEFTGELFF. CDR3 sequence (DNA): TGTGCCAGTAATGAGGGCGCGGAGTTTACCGGGGAGCTGTTTTTT. The entire variable domain, with the rest obtained from reference TRBV19 and TRBJ2-2, is as follows: DGGITQSPKYLFRKEGQNVTLSCEQNLNHDAMYWYRQDPGQGLRLIYYSQIVNDFQKGDIAEGYSVSREKKESFPLTVTSAQKNPTAFYLCASNEGAEFTGELFFGEGSRLTVL.

The chain links TRBV28 to TRBJ1-5; TRBD1 agrees at 9 bases. J lost 2 bases, V lost 6 bases, and 11 bases had no gene match. The CDR3 totals 17 residues. Germline V gene lookup returns CDR1 MDHEN and CDR2 SYDVKM. The CDR3 protein is CASRAGTGSIGNQPQHF. The CDR3 coding sequence is TGTGCCAGCAGAGCAGGGACAGGGAGTATCGGCAATCAGCCCCAGCATTTT.

This clone was picked up a small number of times. The CDR3, as DNA: TGTGCCAGCTCACGGTCCCCCCCAGGACAGGGAGTGTACGAGCAGTACTTC. The encoded protein is CASSRSPPGQGVYEQYF. J is TRBJ2-7 and V is TRBV18, with TRBD1 identical over 8 bases. After removal of 4 bases from V and 4 bases from J, the junction contained 15 bases not matched to a gene. Germline V gene sequence: CDR1 KGHSH, CDR2 LQKENI. The CDR3 has 17 amino acids.

This clone has a handful of counts. The chain links TRBV13 to TRBJ2-1; D unresolved. Germline lookup yields CDR1 PRHDT and CDR2 FYEKMQ (reference sequence). The V gene lost 5 bases and the J gene lost 2 bases, with 19 bases spanning the gap. This CDR3 is 17 amino acids long. This CDR3 reads CASSDPRGLGAYNEQFF. As DNA, the CDR3 is TGTGCCAGCAGCGACCCCAGAGGCCTCGGTGCCTACAATGAGCAGTTCTTC.

This clone was recorded a few times. Written as DNA, the CDR3 is TGCGCCAGCAGCCTCGTGGACCTGGGAGGCACTGAAGCTTTCTTT. Its translation is CASSLVDLGGTEAFF. V and J are TRBV5-1 and TRBJ1-1; D unclear. CDR1 and CDR2 (germline): SGHRS, YFSETQ. The V end lost 4 bases, the J end lost 4 bases, and 17 bases lay between the germline ends. The length of the CDR3 is 15 residues.

The chain recombines TRBV2 with TRBJ2-7; 8 nucleotides align to TRBD2. This CDR3 is 15 amino acids long. Germline lookup yields CDR1 SNHLY and CDR2 FYNNEI. V trimming: 7 bases; J trimming: 7 bases; junction bases outside the gene matches: 15. The CDR3 nucleotides read TGTGCCAGCAACGAGGGATTCGGGGGACTAGAGGAGCAGTACTTC. Translated: CASNEGFGGLEEQYF.

J is TRBJ2-3 and V is TRBV5-8; TRBD2 agrees at 10 bases. There are 16 residues in the CDR3. After removal of 5 bases from V and 5 bases from J, the junction contained 11 bases not matched to a gene. Germline lookup yields CDR1 SGHTS and CDR2 YDEGEE. CDR3 in DNA: TGTGCCAGCAGTTCAGCCCTAGCGGGAGTGCTAGATACGCAGTATTTT. Its protein is CASSSALAGVLDTQYF.

The chain has TRBV28 and TRBJ1-2; 10 bases map to TRBD1. CDR1 and CDR2 from the germline V gene are MDHEN and SYDVKM. After removal of 2 bases from V and 11 bases from J, the junction contained 5 bases not matched to a gene. This CDR3 region has 13 residues. CDR3 loop: CASSLVDRGLYTF. The CDR3 DNA reads TGTGCCAGCAGTTTAGTCGACAGGGGGCTTTACACCTTC.

This chain joins TRBV7-2 and TRBJ2-7; no firm D call. V was shortened by 5 bases and J by 0 bases, with 2 bases between the two germline ends. CDR3 length: 11 residues. Germline CDR1 SGHTA, CDR2 FQGNSA. The CDR3 region is CASSHSYEQYF. Written as DNA, the CDR3 is TGTGCCAGCAGCCACTCCTACGAGCAGTACTTC.

This clone showed up just once. The V call is TRBV6-1, the J call TRBJ2-1, with D possibly TRBD2 on 5 matching bases. The germline V and J ends were trimmed by 5 bases and 10 bases, with 21 bases remaining between them. Germline assignment: CDR1 MNHNS and CDR2 SASEGT. This CDR3 region has 15 residues. CDR3 region: CASSLEDSPFEEQFF. The CDR3 coding sequence is TGTGCCAGCAGTCTGGAGGACTCCCCCTTTGAGGAGCAGTTCTTC.

V and J are TRBV5-1 and TRBJ2-2, with a tentative D call TRBD1 (5 bases). Germline values: CDR1 SGHRS, CDR2 YFSETQ. V was shortened by 7 bases and J by 7 bases, with 8 bases between the two germline ends. This CDR3 contains 11 residues. CDR3 loop: CASSQGGELFF. The CDR3 coding sequence is TGCGCCAGCTCCCAGGGCGGGGAGCTGTTTTTT. Looking up the rest from reference TRBV5-1 and TRBJ2-2 gives the full variable domain: KAGVTQTPRYLIKTRGQQVTLSCSPISGHRSVSWYQQTPGQGLQFLFEYFSETQRNKGNFPGRFSGRQFSNSRSEMNVSTLELGDSALYLCASSQGGELFFGEGSRLTVL.

This chain connects TRBV9 to TRBJ2-1; 11 nucleotides match TRBD2. V lost 4 bases and J lost 5; bases outside the gene matches: 14. CDR1 and CDR2 from the germline V gene are SGDLS and YYNGEE. The CDR3 sequence is 18 residues long. The CDR3 protein is CASSTGTSGRLINNEQFF. The DNA of the CDR3 is TGTGCCAGCAGCACTGGGACTAGCGGTAGATTGATTAACAATGAGCAGTTCTTC.

This clone was seen more than once but under ten times. The rearrangement links TRBV7-9 to TRBJ2-7, with 8 positions matching TRBD2. Germline V CDR1 and CDR2: SEHNR, FQNEAQ (reference sequence). The junction had 12 bases not matched to a gene; V was cut back by 4 bases and J by 1 base. This CDR3 is built from 17 residues. This chain's CDR3 is CASSSGWGGRSSYEQYF. CDR3 sequence (DNA): TGTGCCAGCAGCTCGGGGTGGGGCGGGAGGTCTTCCTACGAGCAGTACTTC.

This clone was counted between two and nine times. V usage is TRBV7-8 and J usage is TRBJ2-2; D possibly corresponds to TRBD2 (6 bases). Trimming removed 5 bases at V and 5 bases at J, with 12 bases between. CDR3 length: 14 amino acids. Germline V gives CDR1 SGHVS, CDR2 FQNEAQ. The chain's CDR3 is CASSPHRETGELFF. The CDR3 coding sequence is TGTGCCAGCAGCCCTCACCGGGAGACCGGGGAGCTGTTTTTT. Combining the CDR3 with reference TRBV7-8 and TRBJ2-2 gives the whole variable domain GAGVSQSPRYKVAKRGQDVALRCDPISGHVSLFWYQQALGQGPEFLTYFQNEAQLDKSGLPSDRFFAERPEGSVSTLKIQRTQQEDSAVYLCASSPHRETGELFFGEGSRLTVL.

The chain carries TRBV7-2 and TRBJ1-1; TRBD1 agrees at 7 bases. CDR3 length: 14 amino acids. Trimming took 5 bases from V and 4 from J; bases not matched to a gene: 7. Germline CDR1 SGHTA, CDR2 FQGNSA. CDR3 protein: CASSVGTASTEAFF. The DNA of the CDR3 is TGTGCCAGCAGCGTTGGGACAGCCAGCACTGAAGCTTTCTTT. The full variable domain, rest sourced from reference TRBV7-2 and TRBJ1-1, is GAGVSQSPSNKVTEKGKDVELRCDPISGHTALYWYRQSLGQGLEFLIYFQGNSAPDKSGLPSDRFSAERTGGSVSTLTIQRTQQEDSAVYLCASSVGTASTEAFFGQGTRLTVV.

The chain has TRBV18 and TRBJ2-5, with D perhaps TRBD1 (6 bases). V was clipped by 1 base and J by 5 bases, with 20 bases between them. CDR3 length: 17 residues. CDR1 KGHSH and CDR2 LQKENI come from the germline V gene. The chain's CDR3 is CASSPQPAGNTGETQYF. CDR3 nucleotides: TGTGCCAGCTCACCACAGCCGGCAGGGAACACAGGGGAGACCCAGTACTTC.

The chain employs TRBV6-1 and TRBJ2-5; TRBD1 matches 9 bases. The CDR3 consists of 14 residues. The germline V gene encodes CDR1 MNHNS and CDR2 SASEGT. The J segment lost 5 bases and the V segment lost 8 bases, leaving 9 bases of the junction unmatched. The chain's CDR3 is CASGDRDPWETQYF. CDR3 coding DNA: TGTGCCAGCGGGGACAGGGACCCTTGGGAGACCCAGTACTTC.

The CDR3 coding sequence is TGTGCCAGCAGTTTAACGCGGGCTAGCACAGATACGCAGTATTTT. It translates to CASSLTRASTDTQYF. The rearrangement links TRBV27 to TRBJ2-3; D is possibly TRBD2 (5 bases). Trimming shortened V by 2 bases and J by 0 bases, and 9 bases separated the two germline ends. The CDR3 runs 15 residues. The V gene's germline CDR1 is MNHEY and CDR2 SMNVEV (reference sequence).

In its sample, this clone was seen a few times. V is TRBV28 and J is TRBJ1-1; D uncertain. There are 13 residues in the CDR3. The germline gives CDR1 MDHEN, CDR2 SYDVKM. The V end lost 7 bases, the J end lost 5 bases, and 14 bases lay between the germline ends. CDR3 in amino acids: CASTLPGMTEAFF. CDR3 DNA: TGTGCCAGCACCCTCCCGGGGATGACTGAAGCTTTCTTT.

The chain recombines TRBV4-2 with TRBJ2-6; D is undetermined. Trimming shortened V by 1 base and J by 0 bases, and 16 bases separated the two germline ends. The germline V gene has CDR1 LGHNA and CDR2 YNFKEQ. The CDR3 totals 19 residues. The CDR3 reads CASSQGGAGSYSGANVLTF. DNA for the CDR3: TGTGCCAGCAGCCAAGGAGGTGCCGGATCCTACTCTGGGGCCAACGTCCTGACTTTC.

This chain connects TRBV6-1 to TRBJ2-7, with a weak D call TRBD1 (6 bases). The CDR3 length is 14 residues. V gave up 8 bases and J gave up 0 bases, with 14 bases separating them. Germline CDR1 is MNHNS and CDR2 is SASEGT. CDR3 sequence: CASRRDTTSYEQYF. As DNA, the CDR3 is TGTGCCAGCCGCCGGGACACCACCTCCTACGAGCAGTACTTC.

This clone was counted a few times. The rearrangement joins TRBV5-5 to TRBJ2-7; 10 bases agree with TRBD2. The ends lost 2 bases at V and 3 bases at J; junction bases unmatched: 11. Per germline, CDR1 SGHKS and CDR2 YYEKEE (reference sequence). There are 17 residues in the CDR3. This chain's CDR3 is CASSFGAGGGTDYEQYF. In nucleotides, the CDR3 is TGTGCCAGCAGCTTCGGAGCGGGAGGGGGAACCGACTACGAGCAGTACTTC.

V gene TRBV30 combines with J gene TRBJ1-6; TRBD1 matches 8 bases. The trim removed 3 bases at V and 5 bases at J, leaving 0 bases unmatched. Germline CDR1 GTSNPN, CDR2 SVGIG (reference sequence). This CDR3 is built from 13 residues. The CDR3 here is CAWRQGDNSPLHF. The CDR3 nucleotides read TGTGCCTGGAGACAGGGGGATAATTCACCCCTCCACTTT.

The sample holds a few counts of this clone. V is TRBV4-1 and J is TRBJ2-3; TRBD2 matches at 8 bases. There are 16 residues in the CDR3. Germline V gene lookup returns CDR1 MGHRA and CDR2 YSYEKL. V was pared by 0 bases and J by 0 bases, with 2 bases of the junction left unmatched. The CDR3 sequence: CASSQDSGTSTDTQYF. CDR3 sequence (DNA): TGCGCCAGCAGCCAAGATAGCGGGACTAGCACAGATACGCAGTATTTT.

V is TRBV21-1 and J is TRBJ2-1; TRBD1 was called by the table and not checked on the DNA. TRBV21-1 is shown as a pseudogene. The CDR3 totals 16 residues. CDR3 amino acids: CASSNSPLSSYNEQFF. CDR3 in DNA: TGTGCCAGCAGCAACTCCCCCCTCAGCTCCTACAATGAGCAGTTCTTC.

The V gene is TRBV5-8, the J gene TRBJ2-3; weak D call: TRBD2 (6 bases). The CDR3 covers 17 residues. Trimming removed 1 base at V and 1 base at J, with 16 bases between. The germline CDR1 and CDR2 sequences are SGHTS and YDEGEE. In DNA form, the CDR3 reads TGTGCCAGCAGCTTGATGCACGGGGAGGCCGGCACAGATACGCAGTATTTT. This encodes CASSLMHGEAGTDTQYF.

V usage is TRBV14 and J usage is TRBJ1-2, with a weak D call TRBD1 (6 bases). CDR1 is SGHDN and CDR2 is FVKESK in the germline V gene. The germline V and J ends were trimmed by 4 bases and 5 bases, with 8 bases remaining between them. This CDR3 is built from 12 residues. The CDR3 spells CASSLDSYGYTF. CDR3 in DNA: TGTGCCAGCAGCCTGGACAGTTATGGCTACACCTTC. The full variable domain, rest sourced from reference TRBV14 and TRBJ1-2, is EAGVTQFPSHSVIEKGQTVTLRCDPISGHDNLYWYRRVMGKEIKFLLHFVKESKQDESGMPNNRFLAERTGGTYSTLKVQPAELEDSGVYFCASSLDSYGYTFGSGTRLTVV.